Shown below are 7 T cell receptor beta chains from a single sample sequenced in a study of CXCR3-negative and CXCR3-positive naive CD8 T cells. With UMI labels, 5' RACE was used to prepare the TRB cDNA libraries. TCRdb re-called the 5' RACE reads and shows each CDR3 protein once, DNA omitted. Its table lists tens of thousands of distinct CDR3 sequences. Regarding the study as a whole: The TRB CDR3s that CXCR3-positive naive cells carried were more hydrophobic than those of CXCR3-negative naive cells.

These receptors' antigens are unknown. The sample comprised naive CXCR3+ CD8+ T cells from blood. Subset meaning: CD45RO-CCR7+CD27+CD95- naive CD8+ T cells expressing CXCR3 (TNR3+). Every receptor here comes from a human donor in good health. Some clones in this sample may be carry-over from other donors' samples.

The V and J genes are TRBV4-1 and TRBJ2-1; TCRdb outputs TRBD1, but without DNA this stays unchecked. CDR1 MGHRA and CDR2 YSYEKL come from the germline V gene. The CDR3 runs to 16 residues. The CDR3 is CASSPEGTGTADEQFF.

The V call is TRBV5-6, the J call TRBJ2-1. Germline CDR1 reads SGHDT; CDR2 reads YYEEEE. The CDR3 extends over 14 amino acids. The CDR3 sequence: CASSQDDSYNEQFF.

The gene calls are TRBV7-7 and TRBJ2-3. This CDR3 spans 13 amino acids. Germline CDR1 reads SSHAT; CDR2 reads FNYEAQ (reference sequence). CDR3 sequence reads: CASSFRHLDTQYF.

The chain carries TRBV4-3 and TRBJ2-7; the D call of TRBD1 rests on TCRdb alone, since no DNA is present to check it. CDR1 and CDR2 from the germline V gene are LGHNA and YSLEER. The CDR3 is made up of 15 amino acids. The CDR3 spells CASSQVGQGYYEQYF.

The gene calls are TRBV7-6 and TRBJ2-1; TCRdb's D call, TRBD1, is unchecked because there is no DNA. This CDR3 region has 15 residues. Germline V gene lookup returns CDR1 SGHVS and CDR2 FNYEAQ. The CDR3 sequence is CASSSPPGGDNEQFF.

The chain links TRBV12-5 to TRBJ2-1; TCRdb's D call, TRBD2, is unchecked because there is no DNA. CDR1 is LGHNT, CDR2 FRNRAP, per germline. This CDR3 region has 15 residues. CDR3 residues: CASGLDGEGPGEQFF.

V is TRBV20-1 and J is TRBJ1-1. The CDR3 contains 11 residues. In germline, CDR1 is DFQATT, CDR2 SNEGSKA (reference sequence). The CDR3 spells CSAKKDTEAFF.